Listed below are T cell receptor beta chains from one sample, sequenced in a study of breast tumors, draining lymph nodes, adjacent tissues. MiXCR was run by TCRdb on the multiplex PCR reads, yielding one entry per CDR3 protein. The sample has about 140,000 distinct CDR3 sequences, approximately 29% seen once. The sequenced material came from axillary lymph node tissue. These receptor sequences come from a female donor with breast cancer. Some clones in this sample may be carry-over from other donors' samples. The CDR3 runs from the conserved cysteine through the conserved F or W. Each record gives: D gene, V gene, J gene, clone size, CDR3 DNA, CDR3 protein. D genes are given only for firm matches. Clone size is shown for a subset of rows, as once, few, many or a class of expanded clone.

D gene: .
V gene: TRBV6-5
J gene: TRBJ1-1
clone size: few
CDR3 DNA: TGTGCCAGCAGTTTAGCTCAGACGAACACTGAAGCTTTCTTT
CDR3 protein: CASSLAQTNTEAFF

D gene: TRBD2
V gene: TRBV5-1
J gene: TRBJ2-3
clone size: many
CDR3 DNA: TGCGCCAGCAGCTTGCAGGCTAGCGGGGCCCCCGGCGATACGCAGTATTTT
CDR3 protein: CASSLQASGAPGDTQYF

D gene: TRBD2
V gene: TRBV5-1
J gene: TRBJ2-1
clone size: .
CDR3 DNA: TGCGCCAGCCGCGGGACTAGCGGGGGCTACAATGAGCAGTTCTTC
CDR3 protein: CASRGTSGGYNEQFF

D gene: TRBD2
V gene: TRBV20-1
J gene: TRBJ2-3
clone size: .
CDR3 DNA: TGCAGTGCTAGAGTAGGGACTAGACCCGGCGATACGCAGTATTTT
CDR3 protein: CSARVGTRPGDTQYF

D gene: .
V gene: TRBV12-3/TRBV12-4
J gene: TRBJ1-2
clone size: many
CDR3 DNA: TGTGCCAGTTCTGTGTGGGGGTTAAGTGGAGGCTACACCTTC
CDR3 protein: CASSVWGLSGGYTF

D gene: .
V gene: TRBV10-3
J gene: TRBJ1-2
clone size: .
CDR3 DNA: TGTGCCATCAGTGAGAGAACGAGTGGCTACACCTTC
CDR3 protein: CAISERTSGYTF

D gene: TRBD1
V gene: TRBV19
J gene: TRBJ1-3
clone size: .
CDR3 DNA: TGTGCCAGTCGGACAGGGGGCGGAAACACCATATATTTT
CDR3 protein: CASRTGGGNTIYF

D gene: TRBD2
V gene: TRBV24-1
J gene: TRBJ2-1
clone size: .
CDR3 DNA: TGTGCCACCAGTGATCCTCTAGCGGGACAGTTCAATTGGGCGGTCTTC
CDR3 protein: CATSDPLAGQFNWAVF

D gene: .
V gene: TRBV4-3
J gene: TRBJ1-1
clone size: many
CDR3 DNA: TGCGCCAGCAGCCAACGGACGGACACTGAAGCTTTCTTT
CDR3 protein: CASSQRTDTEAFF

D gene: .
V gene: TRBV20-1
J gene: TRBJ1-1
clone size: few
CDR3 DNA: TGCAGTGCTAGTAAATTCGAGGGGGTCGTGAACACTGAAGCTTTCTTT
CDR3 protein: CSASKFEGVVNTEAFF

D gene: .
V gene: TRBV5-1
J gene: TRBJ2-5
clone size: many
CDR3 DNA: TGCGCCAGCAGCGCTGGGACTTCCCAAGAGACCCAGTACTTC
CDR3 protein: CASSAGTSQETQYF

D gene: .
V gene: TRBV5-6
J gene: TRBJ2-7
clone size: many
CDR3 DNA: TGTGCCAGCAGCTTTTTTCCCGGCGCCTACGAGCAGTACTTC
CDR3 protein: CASSFFPGAYEQYF

D gene: .
V gene: TRBV12-3/TRBV12-4
J gene: TRBJ2-7
clone size: .
CDR3 DNA: TGTGCCAGCAGTTATTTTGGGCGCAATCAGTACTTC
CDR3 protein: CASSYFGRNQYF

D gene: .
V gene: TRBV7-7
J gene: TRBJ2-3
clone size: many
CDR3 DNA: TGTGCTAGCAGCTTAGGACCAGGCCGCACAGATACGCAGTATTTT
CDR3 protein: CASSLGPGRTDTQYF

D gene: .
V gene: TRBV9
J gene: TRBJ2-3
clone size: .
CDR3 DNA: TGTGCCAGCAGCCCCCGTATGAGCACAGATACGCAGTATTTT
CDR3 protein: CASSPRMSTDTQYF

D gene: .
V gene: TRBV6-5
J gene: TRBJ2-5
clone size: many
CDR3 DNA: TGTGCCAGCAGTCACTCCGGGACACTTGAGACCCAGTACTTC
CDR3 protein: CASSHSGTLETQYF

D gene: .
V gene: TRBV20-1
J gene: TRBJ2-2
clone size: many
CDR3 DNA: TGCAGTGCTACCCCCTCGCTCTCGGGGACCGGGGAGCTGTTTTTT
CDR3 protein: CSATPSLSGTGELFF

D gene: .
V gene: TRBV2
J gene: TRBJ2-1
clone size: .
CDR3 DNA: TGTGCTTGCCTTAGGGGGACTGCCTACAATGAGCAGTTCTTC
CDR3 protein: CACLRGTAYNEQFF

D gene: .
V gene: TRBV14
J gene: TRBJ2-5
clone size: many
CDR3 DNA: TGTGCCAGCAGCTCCCCGGGGTACCAAGAGACCCAGTACTTC
CDR3 protein: CASSSPGYQETQYF

D gene: .
V gene: TRBV5-1
J gene: TRBJ1-2
clone size: many
CDR3 DNA: TGCGCCAGCAGCCCCTCGGGCCAGGCGGCGCTTGGCTACACCTTC
CDR3 protein: CASSPSGQAALGYTF

D gene: .
V gene: TRBV6-5
J gene: TRBJ1-1
clone size: .
CDR3 DNA: TGTGCCAGCAGTTTACGGGCGGGCGGGAACACTGAAGCTTTCTTT
CDR3 protein: CASSLRAGGNTEAFF

D gene: .
V gene: TRBV2
J gene: TRBJ2-1
clone size: .
CDR3 DNA: TGTGCCAGCAGCCCCACAGCCGCGGGTAGTAATGAGCAGTTCTTC
CDR3 protein: CASSPTAAGSNEQFF

D gene: .
V gene: TRBV7-9
J gene: TRBJ2-5
clone size: many
CDR3 DNA: TGTGCCAGCAGACGAGCCCCGGACACAGAGACCCAGTACTTC
CDR3 protein: CASRRAPDTETQYF

D gene: .
V gene: TRBV12-3/TRBV12-4
J gene: TRBJ2-3
clone size: many
CDR3 DNA: TGTGCCAGCAGTTCGACTGATAGCACAGATACGCAGTATTTT
CDR3 protein: CASSSTDSTDTQYF

D gene: TRBD1
V gene: TRBV6-2/TRBV6-3
J gene: TRBJ1-2
clone size: few
CDR3 DNA: TGTGCCAGCAGTAGCGGGACAGCTATCCTCTATGGCTACACCTTC
CDR3 protein: CASSSGTAILYGYTF

D gene: .
V gene: TRBV15
J gene: TRBJ1-6
clone size: many
CDR3 DNA: TGTGCCACCAGCAGCGGACAGCATTCACCCCTCCACTTT
CDR3 protein: CATSSGQHSPLHF

D gene: TRBD1
V gene: TRBV5-1
J gene: TRBJ1-2
clone size: .
CDR3 DNA: TGCGCCAGCAGCTACGGGACAGGGGGCTACACCTTC
CDR3 protein: CASSYGTGGYTF

D gene: TRBD1
V gene: TRBV20-1
J gene: TRBJ2-3
clone size: .
CDR3 DNA: TGCAGTGCTAGAGGGTTAGGGGGCCGGTACAATGAGCAGTATTTT
CDR3 protein: CSARGLGGRYNEQYF

D gene: .
V gene: TRBV10-3
J gene: TRBJ2-3
clone size: many
CDR3 DNA: TGTGCCATCAGTGTTGGTCAGAGGGACACAGATACGCAGTATTTT
CDR3 protein: CAISVGQRDTDTQYF

D gene: TRBD1
V gene: TRBV10-3
J gene: TRBJ1-2
clone size: once
CDR3 DNA: TGTGCCATCAGTGGGAGCGGGACAGGGGGCTACACCTTC
CDR3 protein: CAISGSGTGGYTF

D gene: .
V gene: TRBV12-3/TRBV12-4
J gene: TRBJ2-1
clone size: .
CDR3 DNA: TGCGCCAGCAGCTCCCAGGCGTTGAACAATGAGCAGTTCTTC
CDR3 protein: CASSSQALNNEQFF

D gene: .
V gene: TRBV19
J gene: TRBJ2-3
clone size: many
CDR3 DNA: TGTGCCAGTAGTATAGGTGGGTCTAGCACAGATACGCAGTATTTT
CDR3 protein: CASSIGGSSTDTQYF

D gene: TRBD2
V gene: TRBV7-2
J gene: TRBJ2-3
clone size: many
CDR3 DNA: TGTGCCAGCAGCTTAGTAGGACTAGCAACCGATACGCAGTATTTT
CDR3 protein: CASSLVGLATDTQYF

D gene: TRBD1
V gene: TRBV7-2
J gene: TRBJ2-7
clone size: many
CDR3 DNA: TGTGCCAGCAGCTCCTCCGGGACAGGGGGCTACGAGCAGTACTTC
CDR3 protein: CASSSSGTGGYEQYF

D gene: .
V gene: TRBV18
J gene: TRBJ2-2
clone size: many
CDR3 DNA: TGTGCCAGCTCGCTAGCCGGGGGCACCAACACCGGGGAGCTGTTTTTT
CDR3 protein: CASSLAGGTNTGELFF

D gene: TRBD2
V gene: TRBV12-3/TRBV12-4
J gene: TRBJ2-1
clone size: .
CDR3 DNA: TGTGCTAGTGCGGCGGGGGGGATCACCTACAATGAGCAGTTCTTC
CDR3 protein: CASAAGGITYNEQFF

D gene: TRBD1
V gene: TRBV18
J gene: TRBJ2-7
clone size: many
CDR3 DNA: TGTGCCAGCTCACCGCGGACAGGGTCGGACTACGAGCAGTACTTC
CDR3 protein: CASSPRTGSDYEQYF

D gene: TRBD1
V gene: TRBV19
J gene: TRBJ2-3
clone size: many
CDR3 DNA: TGTGCCAGTAGCACCCAGGGGGCAGATACGCAGTATTTT
CDR3 protein: CASSTQGADTQYF

D gene: .
V gene: TRBV5-1
J gene: TRBJ1-1
clone size: .
CDR3 DNA: TGCGCCAGCAGCTCCATACAAACCAACACTGAAGCTTTCTTC
CDR3 protein: CASSSIQTNTEAFF

D gene: .
V gene: TRBV20-1
J gene: TRBJ2-7
clone size: .
CDR3 DNA: TGCAGTGCTTCAGACTCCGGGGGGCCCTACGAGCAGTACTTC
CDR3 protein: CSASDSGGPYEQYF

D gene: .
V gene: TRBV6-1
J gene: TRBJ2-1
clone size: many
CDR3 DNA: TGTGCCAGCAGTGAACGACGGAGTCAGACCTACAATGAGCAGTTCTTC
CDR3 protein: CASSERRSQTYNEQFF

D gene: .
V gene: TRBV5-5
J gene: TRBJ2-7
clone size: many
CDR3 DNA: TGTGCCAGCAGGACCGGGACAAATTTTGTGCAGTACTTC
CDR3 protein: CASRTGTNFVQYF

D gene: TRBD1
V gene: TRBV7-8
J gene: TRBJ1-1
clone size: few
CDR3 DNA: TGTGCCAGCAGCGTCCGACAGGGGCCAAACACTGAAGCTTTCTTT
CDR3 protein: CASSVRQGPNTEAFF

D gene: .
V gene: TRBV18
J gene: TRBJ2-5
clone size: many
CDR3 DNA: TGTGCCAGCTCACCCATGGACGCGACAGAGACCCAGTACTTC
CDR3 protein: CASSPMDATETQYF

D gene: .
V gene: TRBV20-1
J gene: TRBJ2-1
clone size: many
CDR3 DNA: TGCAGTGCTAGAGAGTCTAATGAGCAGTTCTTC
CDR3 protein: CSARESNEQFF

D gene: TRBD1
V gene: TRBV29-1
J gene: TRBJ1-4
clone size: many
CDR3 DNA: TGCAGCGTTGGGGGGACAGGGGGCGCCGAAAAACTGTTTTTT
CDR3 protein: CSVGGTGGAEKLFF